One T cell receptor (beta chain) is described in this entry. This sample is part of a study of blood T cell repertoires in COVID-19. Study-level background: Nucleic acid was either cDNA or gDNA, and it came from T cells, B-cell-depleted T cells, or PBMCs.

Sequencing used immunoSEQ multiplex PCR; TCRdb keeps in-frame clones, though not all of them. The sample records a few hundred thousand clones, about 88% being singletons. Up to 2 weeks before entering the study, exposed participants had met a COVID-19 case. Per the germline V gene, CDR1 is SGDLS and CDR2 is YYNGEE. The CDR3 covers 14 residues. With 2 bases removed from V and 4 bases from J, the gap between germline ends came to 11 bases. The clonotype comes from a woman in her forties or fifties who had been exposed to COVID-19. V usage is TRBV9 and J usage is TRBJ2-3; possibly TRBD1 for D (5 bases). Sample: PBMCs or T cells enriched from blood (not recorded which). The CDR3 DNA reads as TGTGCCAGCAGCGTCCAGGGAATCCCAGATACGCAGTATTTT. This encodes CASSVQGIPDTQYF.